One and the same sample provided the 9 T cell receptor beta chains below, sequenced in a study of blood T cell repertoires in COVID-19. The method was immunoSEQ multiplex PCR; TCRdb's version includes in-frame clones alone and lacks a portion of them. Here the sample spans about 320,000 clones, approximately 88% being singletons. The sequenced sample was PBMCs or T cells enriched from blood (not recorded which). Receptors were obtained from a man aged 25 to 40 who had recovered from COVID-19.

This clone occurred once. The rearrangement links TRBV19 to TRBJ2-3, with TRBD2 matching over 7 bases. V gave up 3 bases and J gave up 0 bases; unmatched junction bases: 6. CDR3 size: 16 residues. CDR1 and CDR2 (germline): LNHDA, SQIVND (reference sequence). The CDR3 region is CASSIRAGDSTDTQYF. In DNA, the CDR3 is TGTGCCAGTAGTATTCGGGCGGGGGACAGCACAGATACGCAGTATTTT.

This chain links TRBV10-3 with TRBJ2-7; TRBD2 matches at 7 bases. Germline lookup yields CDR1 ENHRY and CDR2 SYGVKD. The CDR3 loop spans 14 amino acids. V was pared by 1 base and J by 1 base, with 1 base of the junction left unmatched. The CDR3 protein is CAISEWEGSYEQYF. The CDR3 bases are TGTGCCATCAGTGAGTGGGAGGGTTCCTACGAGCAGTACTTC.

This CDR3 is CASSLVQGGLNSPLHF. In DNA form, the CDR3 reads TGTGCCAGCAGCTTGGTACAGGGGGGGTTGAATTCACCCCTCCACTTT. J is TRBJ1-6 and V is TRBV7-8; TRBD1 agrees at 8 bases. J was trimmed by 7 bases and V by 3 bases; bases with no gene match: 8. The CDR3 is 16 amino acids. Per germline, CDR1 SGHVS and CDR2 FQNEAQ.

This chain uses TRBV7-9 with TRBJ2-3; 8 bases align to TRBD1. The CDR3 is 17 amino acids. Germline CDR1 is SEHNR and CDR2 is FQNEAQ (reference sequence). V lost 1 base and J lost 4; bases outside the gene matches: 10. The CDR3 nucleotides are TGTGCCAGCAGCTTAGGGATTGGGCAGGGGGCCGCAGATACGCAGTATTTT. Residues: CASSLGIGQGAADTQYF.

The rearrangement links TRBV19 to TRBJ2-5, with D possibly TRBD1 on 6 matching bases. The CDR3 sequence is 14 residues long. V lost 2 bases to trimming and J lost 2 bases, with 9 bases between them. Germline V gene data show CDR1 as LNHDA and CDR2 as SQIVND (reference sequence). The CDR3 nucleotides are TGTGCCAGTAGTATAAGGGACACACAAGAGACCCAGTACTTC. Translating gives CASSIRDTQETQYF.

This clone has just one count. The chain employs TRBV4-1 and TRBJ1-1, with TRBD1 as a possible D gene (5 bases). The CDR3 length is 15 residues. CDR1 MGHRA and CDR2 YSYEKL come from the germline V gene. Trimming removed 4 bases from V and 0 bases from J, with 12 bases in between. As DNA, the CDR3 is TGCGCCAGCAGCCTGGTACAGGCCATGAACACTGAAGCTTTCTTT. It encodes CASSLVQAMNTEAFF.

The chain carries TRBV30 and TRBJ1-5, with 7 bases identical to TRBD1. The germline gives CDR1 GTSNPN, CDR2 SVGIG (reference sequence). Trimming at V came to 3 bases and at J to 4 bases, leaving 6 bases not matched to a gene. The CDR3 loop spans 14 amino acids. The CDR3 DNA reads TGTGCCTGGAGGAAAACGGGACAGAATCAGCCCCAGCATTTT. Translating it yields CAWRKTGQNQPQHF.

The chain has TRBV14 and TRBJ2-7, with TRBD2 matching over 7 bases. CDR1 is SGHDN, CDR2 FVKESK, per germline. V trimming: 0 bases; J trimming: 0 bases; junction bases outside the gene matches: 2. The CDR3 runs to 15 residues. CDR3 nucleotide sequence: TGTGCCAGCAGCCAAGAAGGGGAGGGCTCCTACGAGCAGTACTTC. It encodes CASSQEGEGSYEQYF.

The chain is built from TRBV10-3 and TRBJ2-1; perhaps TRBD2 as D (7 bases). This CDR3 is 17 amino acids long. Germline-derived CDR1 and CDR2 are ENHRY and SYGVKD. Trimming shortened V by 4 bases and J by 0 bases, and 16 bases separated the two germline ends. Written as DNA, the CDR3 is TGTGCCATCAGTGTCATTCTCGCGGGGGCCTCCTACAATGAGCAGTTCTTC. Amino acid sequence: CAISVILAGASYNEQFF.